The table lists the clone carrying this T cell receptor beta chain with a few counts. The data were obtained in a study of blood T cells in healthy people across ages. A second PCR of about 6 to 12 cycles used a sample-barcoded 5' primer and a J-beta primer mix. TCRdb re-analysed the 5' RACE reads in MiXCR, keeping a single row per CDR3 protein. The sample lists around 1,900,000 distinct CDR3 sequences; about two fifths were seen once. The sequence derives from a human donor in good health. Sequenced input: blood.

The CDR3 loop reads CASSLGYINYGYTF. The CDR3 bases are TGTGCCAGCAGCTTAGGATACATAAACTATGGCTACACCTTC. This chain connects TRBV7-9 to TRBJ1-2; unclear D gene. V was shortened by 1 base and J by 2 bases, with 8 bases between the two germline ends. The CDR3 consists of 14 residues. CDR1 and CDR2 from the germline V gene are SEHNR and FQNEAQ (reference sequence).